This entry lists 20 T cell receptor beta chains sequenced from one sample in a study of molecular identifiers for immune sequencing clone quantification. TCRdb analysed the PCR reads with MiXCR anew, one entry per CDR3 protein. Found here are about 500,000 distinct CDR3 sequences, about 21% of them singletons; the top ten hold 0.65% to 0.95%. Source material: naive CD8+ T cells from blood, with Jurkat cell RNA spiked in. The sample's subset: FACS-sorted CD8+CD4-CCR7+CD45RA+ naive T cells. The origin of the receptors is a human donor in good health. Some libraries in this study had Jurkat cell RNA spiked in.

About this clonotype itself: A clone one base away is much larger, so this may be a read error. The chain has TRBV19 and TRBJ2-3; D gene unclear. Trimming removed 7 bases from V and 1 base from J, with 9 bases in between. Germline CDR1 and CDR2: LNHDA and SQIVND (reference sequence). The CDR3 extends over 13 amino acids. For the CDR3, the DNA is TGTGCCAGTATGACCCAGGGCACAGATACGCAGTATTTT. This encodes CASMTQGTDTQYF.

This clonotype was seen at least ten times. The chain employs TRBV7-2 and TRBJ1-6; 9 bases fit TRBD1. CDR1 and CDR2 (germline): SGHTA, FQGNSA. CDR3 size: 16 residues. With V trimmed by 1 base and J by 7 bases, 5 bases remained unmatched. In DNA, the CDR3 is TGTGCCAGCAGCTTAGGGACAGGGGAGTGGAATTCACCCCTCCACTTT. Its translation: CASSLGTGEWNSPLHF.

This clonotype came up many times. The CDR3 coding sequence is TGCAGCGTTGAGTTAGCGGGAGTAGGTGTGGCCGGGGAGCTGTTTTTT. Protein sequence: CSVELAGVGVAGELFF. The chain uses TRBV29-1 and TRBJ2-2, with 9 nucleotides matching TRBD2. The CDR3 length is 16 residues. The germline V gene encodes CDR1 SQVTM and CDR2 ANQGSEA. The ends lost 3 bases at V and 6 bases at J; junction bases unmatched: 11.

With regard to this clonotype: Mismatch with germline at one junction end may stem from a read error. This chain links TRBV12-5 with TRBJ2-1, with D maybe TRBD2 (7 bases). CDR3 length: 19 amino acids. Per the germline V gene, CDR1 is LGHNT and CDR2 is FRNRAP. The CDR3 loop is CASGFKQGLTGVSYNERFF. The CDR3 DNA reads TGTGCTAGTGGCTTCAAACAGGGACTAACGGGAGTGAGCTACAATGAGCGGTTCTTC.

Ten or more counts support this clonotype. This sequence joins TRBV4-3 and TRBJ2-7, with D hard to call. Per the germline V gene, CDR1 is LGHNA and CDR2 is YSLEER. The V gene lost 0 bases and the J gene lost 2 bases, with 11 bases spanning the gap. The CDR3 is made up of 15 amino acids. The CDR3 DNA is TGCGCCAGCAGCCAAGATCGGGCGCGACCCTACGAGCAGTACTTC. It yields the protein CASSQDRARPYEQYF.

This clonotype was counted many times. The V gene is TRBV7-9, the J gene TRBJ2-3; no clear D. V was pared by 5 bases and J by 0 bases, with 18 bases between. Germline assignment: CDR1 SEHNR and CDR2 FQNEAQ (reference sequence). CDR3 size: 17 residues. In nucleotides, the CDR3 is TGTGCCAGCAGCCCGCCGGATCTGGGGATGAGCACAGATACGCAGTATTTT. It translates to CASSPPDLGMSTDTQYF.

This clonotype turned up a few times. The J gene is TRBJ2-5, the V gene TRBV4-1; maybe TRBD2 (7 bases). V was clipped by 4 bases and J by 5 bases, with 20 bases between them. This CDR3 is built from 16 residues. Germline lookup yields CDR1 MGHRA and CDR2 YSYEKL. The CDR3 reads CASSRGGQGKSETQYF. In DNA form, the CDR3 reads TGCGCCAGCAGCCGCGGGGGCCAAGGGAAGTCGGAGACCCAGTACTTC.

The rearrangement joins TRBV12-3 or TRBV12-4 to TRBJ2-7; possible D gene TRBD1, 5 bases. Trimming stripped 6 bases from V and 7 bases from J, with 16 bases between. The CDR3 covers 13 residues. Here the CDR3 reads CASSLLKGEEQYF. CDR3 nucleotide sequence: TGTGCCAGCAGCCTTCTCAAAGGGGAAGAGCAGTACTTC.

The J gene is TRBJ2-3, the V gene TRBV6-2 or TRBV6-3, with D perhaps matching TRBD2 (7 bases). The germline gives CDR1 MNHEY, CDR2 SVGEGT. The ends were cut back, 0 bases at V and 4 bases at J, with 14 bases in the middle. The CDR3 runs to 16 residues. DNA for the CDR3: TGTGCCAGCAGTTACTCGACGATGGGGGGGCCAGATACGCAGTATTTT. Translation gives CASSYSTMGGPDTQYF.

Details on this clonotype: It may be a read error: a sequence one base away is much more abundant. The chain employs TRBV4-3 and TRBJ1-5, with TRBD1 matching over 7 bases. The junction had 6 bases not matched to a gene; V was cut back by 4 bases and J by 3 bases. CDR3 size: 15 residues. Germline V gene lookup returns CDR1 LGHNA and CDR2 YSLEER. This chain's CDR3 is CASSPTGVDNQPQHF. CDR3 coding DNA: TGCGCCAGCAGCCCTACAGGGGTTGACAATCAGCCCCAGCATTTT.

V usage is TRBV5-1 and J usage is TRBJ1-4; D is possibly TRBD1 (5 bases). CDR3 length: 15 amino acids. V was shortened by 5 bases and J by 2 bases, with 13 bases between the two germline ends. The germline V gene has CDR1 SGHRS and CDR2 YFSETQ. CDR3 DNA sequence: TGCGCCAGCAGATCGGGGGTTGGGACTAATGAAAAACTGTTTTTT. Translated, it gives CASRSGVGTNEKLFF.

This clonotype was seen more than once but under ten times. The gene calls are TRBV4-1 and TRBJ2-3, with unresolved D. This CDR3 spans 15 amino acids. Germline V gene data show CDR1 as MGHRA and CDR2 as YSYEKL. Trimming stripped 2 bases from V and 2 bases from J, with 11 bases between. The CDR3: CASSQLMLSTDTQYF. In DNA form, the CDR3 reads TGCGCCAGCAGCCAACTAATGCTGTCCACAGATACGCAGTATTTT.

This clonotype was counted a single time. This could be a read error, since a much larger clone is one nucleotide away. The chain carries TRBV5-5 and TRBJ1-4; D is unresolved. The CDR3 covers 13 residues. The germline gives CDR1 SGHKS, CDR2 YYEKEE (reference sequence). Here the CDR3 DNA reads TGTGCCAGCGGCTTGGCCGGATTCGAAAAACTGTTTTTT. Protein sequence: CASGLAGFEKLFF.

About this clonotype itself: A much larger clone lies one base from this, so it may be a read error. DNA of the CDR3: TGTGCCAGCGGGGATTACCTAAGGGGACTAGCGGGGCCGGATACGCAGTATTTT. This translates into CASGDYLRGLAGPDTQYF. The chain carries TRBV7-8 and TRBJ2-3; 13 nucleotides align to TRBD2. Germline CDR1 SGHVS, CDR2 FQNEAQ. CDR3 length: 18 residues. V gave up 8 bases and J gave up 6 bases; unmatched junction bases: 17.

This clonotype was seen a few times. The chain employs TRBV7-9 and TRBJ2-7; the match to TRBD1 covers 7 bases. Losses at the gene ends were 5 bases for V and 1 base for J; bases not matched to a gene: 8. The CDR3 runs to 15 residues. Per germline, CDR1 SEHNR and CDR2 FQNEAQ (reference sequence). CDR3 in DNA: TGTGCCAGCAGCCGAGGGGACAGCAAATCCTACGAGCAGTACTTC. Protein sequence: CASSRGDSKSYEQYF.

This clonotype was recorded at least ten times. This chain joins TRBV4-1 and TRBJ1-4; 8 bases line up with TRBD1. The CDR3 has 15 amino acids. Trimming at V came to 2 bases and at J to 8 bases, leaving 7 bases not matched to a gene. CDR1 is MGHRA and CDR2 is YSYEKL in the germline V gene. The CDR3 DNA reads as TGCGCCAGCAGCCAATCACAGGGGGGACTAGAAAAACTGTTTTTT. The encoded protein is CASSQSQGGLEKLFF.

In this sample, this clonotype turned up a few times. The chain employs TRBV7-9 and TRBJ2-5; D perhaps matches TRBD1 (6 bases). Trimming stripped 5 bases from V and 4 bases from J, with 17 bases between. The CDR3 runs to 15 residues. CDR1 SEHNR and CDR2 FQNEAQ come from the germline V gene (reference sequence). The CDR3 DNA reads as TGTGCCAGCAGCACCTTATCGGCAGGGGCAGAGACCCAGTACTTC. This sequence encodes CASSTLSAGAETQYF.

The gene calls are TRBV4-1 and TRBJ1-5, with D perhaps matching TRBD1 (6 bases). The V end was cut by 4 bases, the J end by 1 base, with 14 bases between. The CDR3 totals 16 residues. CDR1 is MGHRA, CDR2 YSYEKL, per germline. CDR3 region: CASSPTAGVSNQPQHF. Here the CDR3 DNA reads TGCGCCAGCAGCCCTACTGCAGGGGTAAGCAATCAGCCCCAGCATTTT.

V gene TRBV28 combines with J gene TRBJ2-5, with unresolved D. Germline V CDR1 and CDR2: MDHEN, SYDVKM. The CDR3 sequence is 15 residues long. The ends were cut back, 1 base at V and 4 bases at J, with 13 bases in the middle. CDR3 protein: CASSLYPGSPETQYF. The DNA for the CDR3 is TGTGCCAGCAGTTTATACCCGGGTAGCCCAGAGACCCAGTACTTC.

On this clonotype: Being one base from a much bigger clone, this may be a read error. The chain recombines TRBV13 with TRBJ2-3; TRBD2 matches at 12 bases. CDR1 and CDR2 (germline): PRHDT, FYEKMQ (reference sequence). This CDR3 contains 16 residues. DNA for the CDR3: TGTGCCTGCAGCGAGCGACTAGCGGGGGTTACAGATACGCAGTATTTT. Translating gives CACSERLAGVTDTQYF.